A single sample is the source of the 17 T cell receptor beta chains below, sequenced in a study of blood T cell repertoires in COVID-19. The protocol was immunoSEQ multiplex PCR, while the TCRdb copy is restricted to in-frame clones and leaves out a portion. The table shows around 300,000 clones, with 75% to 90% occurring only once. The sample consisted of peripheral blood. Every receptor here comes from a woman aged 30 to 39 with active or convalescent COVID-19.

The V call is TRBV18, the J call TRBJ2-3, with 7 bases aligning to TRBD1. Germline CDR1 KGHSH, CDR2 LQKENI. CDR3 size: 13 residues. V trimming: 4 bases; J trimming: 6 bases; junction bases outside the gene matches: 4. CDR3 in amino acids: CASSLGQADTQYF. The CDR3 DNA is TGTGCCAGCTCACTCGGACAGGCCGATACGCAGTATTTT. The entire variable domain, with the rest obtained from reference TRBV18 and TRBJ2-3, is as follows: NAGVMQNPRHLVRRRGQEARLRCSPMKGHSHVYWYRQLPEEGLKFMVYLQKENIIDESGMPKERFSAEFPKEGPSILRIQQVVRGDSAAYFCASSLGQADTQYFGPGTRLTVL.

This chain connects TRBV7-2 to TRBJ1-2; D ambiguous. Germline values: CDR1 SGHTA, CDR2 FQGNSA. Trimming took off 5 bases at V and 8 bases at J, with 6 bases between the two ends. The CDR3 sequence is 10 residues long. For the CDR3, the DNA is TGTGCCAGCAGCCCGGGAGGCTACACCTTC. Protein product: CASSPGGYTF.

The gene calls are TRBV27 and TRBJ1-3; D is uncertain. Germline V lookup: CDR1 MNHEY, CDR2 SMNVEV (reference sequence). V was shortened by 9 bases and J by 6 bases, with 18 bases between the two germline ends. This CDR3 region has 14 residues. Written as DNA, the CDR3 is TGTGCCAGTGCCAGTTTGCACAGCCAAAACACCATATATTTT. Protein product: CASASLHSQNTIYF.

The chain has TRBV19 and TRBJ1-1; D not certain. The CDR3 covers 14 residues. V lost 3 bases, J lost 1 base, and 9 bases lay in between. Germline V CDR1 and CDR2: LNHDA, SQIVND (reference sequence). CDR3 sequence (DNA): TGTGCCAGTAGTATGAGACAACCGAACACTGAAGCTTTCTTT. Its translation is CASSMRQPNTEAFF.

This CDR3 is CASSYLGGRRGETQYF. CDR3 DNA: TGTGCCAGCAGTTATCTAGGGGGCAGACGGGGAGAGACCCAGTACTTC. The V and J genes are TRBV6-5 and TRBJ2-5; 7 bases line up with TRBD1. V lost 3 bases and J lost 4; bases outside the gene matches: 11. Germline assignment: CDR1 MNHEY and CDR2 SVGAGI. CDR3 length: 16 residues.

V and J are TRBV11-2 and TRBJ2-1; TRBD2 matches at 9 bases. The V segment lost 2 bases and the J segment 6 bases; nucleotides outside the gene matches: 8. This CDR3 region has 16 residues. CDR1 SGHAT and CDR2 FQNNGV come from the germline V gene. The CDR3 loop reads CASSLNSIAGANEQFF. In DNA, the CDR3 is TGTGCCAGCAGCTTAAACTCCATAGCGGGGGCCAATGAGCAGTTCTTC.

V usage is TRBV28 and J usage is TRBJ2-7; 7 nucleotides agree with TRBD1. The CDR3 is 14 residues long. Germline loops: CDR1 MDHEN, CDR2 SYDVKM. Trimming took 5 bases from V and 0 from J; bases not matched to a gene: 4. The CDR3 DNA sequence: TGTGCCAGCAGTGAGACAGGGAGCTCCTACGAGCAGTACTTC. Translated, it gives CASSETGSSYEQYF.

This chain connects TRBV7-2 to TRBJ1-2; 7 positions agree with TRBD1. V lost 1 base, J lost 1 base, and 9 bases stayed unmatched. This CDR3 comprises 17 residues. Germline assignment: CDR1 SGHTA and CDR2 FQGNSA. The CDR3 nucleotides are TGTGCCAGCAGCTTAGGGTCGAGGGGGCGGATTAACTATGGCTACACCTTC. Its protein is CASSLGSRGRINYGYTF.

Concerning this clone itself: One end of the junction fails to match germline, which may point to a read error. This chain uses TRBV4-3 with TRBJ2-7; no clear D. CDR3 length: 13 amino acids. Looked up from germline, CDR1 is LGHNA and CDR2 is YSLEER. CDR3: CVSSQDTSYEQYF. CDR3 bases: TGCGTCAGCAGCCAAGACACTTCCTACGAGCAGTACTTC.

CDR3 in amino acids: CASSVGEGQGGANYGYTF. The CDR3 coding sequence is TGTGCCAGCAGCGTAGGGGAGGGACAGGGGGGAGCTAACTATGGCTACACCTTC. The V and J genes are TRBV9 and TRBJ1-2, with 11 bases fitting TRBD1. The CDR3 sequence is 18 residues long. Trimming removed 0 bases from V and 0 bases from J; junction bases left unmatched: 7. The germline V gene has CDR1 SGDLS and CDR2 YYNGEE.

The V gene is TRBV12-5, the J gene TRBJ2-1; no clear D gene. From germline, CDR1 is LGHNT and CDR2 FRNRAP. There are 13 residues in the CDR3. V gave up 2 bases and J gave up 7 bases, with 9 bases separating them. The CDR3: CASGLSELNEQFF. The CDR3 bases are TGTGCTAGTGGTTTGTCTGAGCTTAATGAGCAGTTCTTC.

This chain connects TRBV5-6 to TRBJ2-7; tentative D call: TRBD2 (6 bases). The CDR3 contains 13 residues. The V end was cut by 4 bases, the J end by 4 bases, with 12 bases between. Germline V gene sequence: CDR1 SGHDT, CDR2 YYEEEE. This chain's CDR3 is CASSGGTEYEQYF. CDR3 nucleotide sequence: TGTGCCAGCAGCGGCGGGACGGAGTACGAGCAGTACTTC.

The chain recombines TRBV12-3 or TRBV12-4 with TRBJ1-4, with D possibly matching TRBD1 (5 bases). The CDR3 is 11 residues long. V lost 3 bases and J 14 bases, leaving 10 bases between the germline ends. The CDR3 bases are TGTGCCAGCAGTTTTGGGCCAGGGCTGTTTTTT. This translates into CASSFGPGLFF.

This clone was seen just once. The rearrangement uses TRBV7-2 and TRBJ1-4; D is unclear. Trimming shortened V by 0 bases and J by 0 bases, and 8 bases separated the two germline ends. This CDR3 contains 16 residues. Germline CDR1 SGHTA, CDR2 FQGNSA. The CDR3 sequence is CASSLAKTATNEKLFF. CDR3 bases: TGTGCCAGCAGCTTAGCAAAGACTGCAACTAATGAAAAACTGTTTTTT.

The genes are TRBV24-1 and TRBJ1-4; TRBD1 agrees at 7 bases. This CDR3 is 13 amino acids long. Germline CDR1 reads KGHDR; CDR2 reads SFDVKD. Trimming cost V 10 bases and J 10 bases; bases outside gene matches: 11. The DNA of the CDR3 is TGTGCCACTTCCGGGACAGCGAGCGGAAAACTGTTTTTT. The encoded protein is CATSGTASGKLFF.

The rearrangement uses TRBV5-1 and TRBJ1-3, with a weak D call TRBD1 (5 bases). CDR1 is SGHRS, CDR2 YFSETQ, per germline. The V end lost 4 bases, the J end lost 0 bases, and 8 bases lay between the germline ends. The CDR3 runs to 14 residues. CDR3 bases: TGCGCCAGCAGCATCGACAGCTCTGGAAACACCATATATTTT. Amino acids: CASSIDSSGNTIYF.

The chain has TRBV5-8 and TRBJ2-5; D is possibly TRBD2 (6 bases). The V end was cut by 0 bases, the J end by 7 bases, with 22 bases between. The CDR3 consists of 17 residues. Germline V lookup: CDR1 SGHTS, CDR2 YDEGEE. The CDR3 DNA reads TGTGCCAGCAGCTTGGCTTCCAGCGGGTGGGAAGGAGTGACCCAGTACTTC. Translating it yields CASSLASSGWEGVTQYF.